These 9 T cell receptor beta chains were all obtained from the same sample, sequenced in a study of identical twins. TCRdb itself ran the 5' RACE reads through MiXCR, one entry per CDR3 protein. The sample shows about 220,000 distinct CDR3 sequences, 7.5% of them seen only once. The sample was also linked to a second study, of yellow fever vaccine responses in identical twins.

Sequencing was carried out using CD8+ T cells sorted from blood. The receptors stem from a young woman in good health.

A few counts support this clonotype. The rearrangement joins TRBV20-1 to TRBJ2-2; D gene unclear. Deletions cut 3 bases from V and 3 bases from J, with 5 bases between. There are 12 residues in the CDR3. In germline, CDR1 is DFQATT, CDR2 SNEGSKA (reference sequence). The CDR3, as DNA: TGCAGTGCTAGTCGGTACACCGGGGAGCTGTTTTTT. Protein: CSASRYTGELFF.

This clonotype was seen repeatedly, ten times or more. The chain employs TRBV4-1 and TRBJ2-5; TRBD2 aligns across 11 bases. The junction had 5 bases not matched to a gene; V was cut back by 4 bases and J by 4 bases. The CDR3 is made up of 15 amino acids. Germline CDR1 reads MGHRA; CDR2 reads YSYEKL. For the CDR3, the DNA is TGCGCCAGCAGCCCCATAGCGGGGGGGGGAGAGACCCAGTACTTC. Translation gives CASSPIAGGGETQYF.

The chain links TRBV15 to TRBJ2-1; D might be TRBD1 (6 bases). This CDR3 has 16 amino acids. Trimming took off 1 base at V and 4 bases at J, with 14 bases between the two ends. CDR1 is LNHNV and CDR2 is YYDKDF in the germline V gene (reference sequence). In nucleotides, the CDR3 is TGTGCCACCAGCAGAGGCTTACAGGGTGCATACAATGAGCAGTTCTTC. Protein product: CATSRGLQGAYNEQFF.

This clonotype was recorded at least ten times. This chain connects TRBV4-2 to TRBJ2-2; D not resolved. The CDR3 has 15 residues. Germline CDR1 LGHNA, CDR2 YNFKEQ. V gave up 0 bases and J gave up 4 bases, with 9 bases separating them. The CDR3 DNA reads as TGTGCCAGCAGCCAAGAATATTCCGGCACCGGGGAGCTGTTTTTT. Translation gives CASSQEYSGTGELFF.

This clonotype appeared a few times. The V gene is TRBV4-2, the J gene TRBJ2-1; TRBD1 matches 7 bases. The CDR3 has 13 residues. Germline trimming cut 1 base from V and 9 bases from J; bases unmatched to any gene: 3. In germline, CDR1 is LGHNA, CDR2 YNFKEQ. Written as DNA, the CDR3 is TGTGCCAGCAGCCAAGCCCCAGGGGGTGAGCAGTTCTTC. This translates into CASSQAPGGEQFF.

This CDR3 is CASNSGIGTQYF. Written as DNA, the CDR3 is TGCGCCAGCAACTCAGGGATCGGTACGCAGTATTTT. The rearrangement joins TRBV5-1 to TRBJ2-3, with a possible D match to TRBD1 (5 bases). Germline CDR1 SGHRS, CDR2 YFSETQ. The CDR3 loop spans 12 amino acids. V lost 6 bases to trimming and J lost 8 bases, with 13 bases between them.

The chain's CDR3 is CASSPLAGGRADTQYF. CDR3 nucleotide sequence: TGCGCCAGCAGCCCCCTAGCGGGGGGCCGGGCAGATACGCAGTATTTT. The V gene is TRBV5-1, the J gene TRBJ2-3; 11 nucleotides agree with TRBD2. V was clipped by 4 bases and J by 4 bases; unmatched bases: 8. The CDR3 extends over 16 amino acids. Germline lookup yields CDR1 SGHRS and CDR2 YFSETQ. Full variable domain (outside the CDR3, taken from reference TRBV5-1 and TRBJ2-3): KAGVTQTPRYLIKTRGQQVTLSCSPISGHRSVSWYQQTPGQGLQFLFEYFSETQRNKGNFPGRFSGRQFSNSRSEMNVSTLELGDSALYLCASSPLAGGRADTQYFGPGTRLTVL.

The table lists this clonotype with a few counts. The chain joins TRBV6-1 to TRBJ1-4; TRBD1 is a possible D gene (6 bases). This CDR3 is 15 amino acids long. Germline CDR1 reads MNHNS; CDR2 reads SASEGT. V was clipped by 5 bases and J by 1 base, with 11 bases between them. The CDR3 region has the DNA TGTGCCAGCAGTCCCGACAGGAGAACTAATGAAAAACTGTTTTTT. Residues: CASSPDRRTNEKLFF.

This chain links TRBV24-1 with TRBJ2-7; tentative D call: TRBD1 (5 bases). The CDR3 consists of 16 residues. Trimming cost V 9 bases and J 2 bases, with 22 bases left between them. Germline loops: CDR1 KGHDR, CDR2 SFDVKD. For the CDR3, the DNA is TGTGCCACCTTGGTCCAGGGCAGACCCATGACCTACGAGCAGTACGTC. This gives the protein CATLVQGRPMTYEQYV.